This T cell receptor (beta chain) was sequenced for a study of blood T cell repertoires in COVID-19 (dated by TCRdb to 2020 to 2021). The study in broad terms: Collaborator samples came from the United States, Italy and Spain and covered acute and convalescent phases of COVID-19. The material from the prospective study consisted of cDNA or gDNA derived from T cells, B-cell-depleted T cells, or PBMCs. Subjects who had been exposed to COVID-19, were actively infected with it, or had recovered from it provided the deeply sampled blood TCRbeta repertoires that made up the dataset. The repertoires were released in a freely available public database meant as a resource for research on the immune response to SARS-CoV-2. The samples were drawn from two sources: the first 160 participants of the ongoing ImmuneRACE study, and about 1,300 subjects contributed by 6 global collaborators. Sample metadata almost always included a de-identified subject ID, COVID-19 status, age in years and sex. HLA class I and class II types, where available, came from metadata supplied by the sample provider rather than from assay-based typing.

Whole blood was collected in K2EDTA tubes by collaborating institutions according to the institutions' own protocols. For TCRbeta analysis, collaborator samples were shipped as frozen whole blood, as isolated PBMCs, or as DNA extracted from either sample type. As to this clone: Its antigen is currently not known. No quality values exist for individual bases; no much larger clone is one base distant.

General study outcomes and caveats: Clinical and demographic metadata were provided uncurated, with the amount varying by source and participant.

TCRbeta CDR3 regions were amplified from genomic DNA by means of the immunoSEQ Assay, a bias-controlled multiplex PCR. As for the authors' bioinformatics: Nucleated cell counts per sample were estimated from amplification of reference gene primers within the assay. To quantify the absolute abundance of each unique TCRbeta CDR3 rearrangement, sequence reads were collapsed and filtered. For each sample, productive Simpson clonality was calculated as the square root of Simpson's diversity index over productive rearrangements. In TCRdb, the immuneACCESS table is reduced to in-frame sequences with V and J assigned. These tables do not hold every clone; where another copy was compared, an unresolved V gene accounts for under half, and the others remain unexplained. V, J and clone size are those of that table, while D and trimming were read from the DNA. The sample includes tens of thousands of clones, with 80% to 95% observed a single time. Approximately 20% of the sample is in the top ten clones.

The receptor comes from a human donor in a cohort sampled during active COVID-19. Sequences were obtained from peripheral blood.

The CDR3 here reads CASSLDRGGEQYF. The sequenced DNA is TGTGCCAGCAGTTTGGACAGGGGAGGCGAGCAGTACTTC. The sequence is built from TRBV27 and TRBJ2-7; TRBD1 aligns with 9 central bases. The V end gives up 3 bases and the J end 6 bases, leaving 3 bases in the junction not matched to a gene. Sequences MNHEY (CDR1) and SMNVEV (CDR2) are obtained from the germline V gene (reference sequence). The CDR3 contains 13 residues, cysteine and phenylalanine counted. The retained sequence is limited to the CDR3, 39 bases, with the frame set at the first base.